The T cell receptor beta chain under discussion was sequenced for a study of T cells expressing NK-cell markers. From its re-call of the 5' RACE reads, TCRdb lists each CDR3 protein once, without DNA. This table lists 150,000 to 200,000 distinct CDR3 sequences. Germline V gene lookup returns CDR1 SGHRS and CDR2 YFSETQ. This CDR3 has 15 residues. The chain carries TRBV5-1 and TRBJ1-5; absent DNA, TCRdb's TRBD1 call cannot be checked. Sequenced input: blood T cells: a sorted CD56 or NKG2C T cell subset, CD4+ or CD8+ T cells, or bulk PBMC T cells (not recorded which). The source of this sequence is a woman aged 18 to 75 in good health. The CDR3 loop reads CASSLDGGQGQPQHF.